This entry features one TCR beta chain sequence. Its antigen is unidentified. CDR1 and CDR2 (germline): SQVTM, ANQGSEA. This CDR3 is built from 14 residues. V lost 2 bases and J 4 bases, leaving 14 bases between the germline ends. The data are from a study of human T cells and chemical hapten exposure. Looking at the study overall: Upper inner arm skin measuring 2 cm by 2 cm received 2% DPC for sensitization. Diphenylcyclopropenone was applied weekly to patients' scalps across the roughly 23-week study. The study's findings and limits: Expanded TCRs grouped into significantly more large CDR3 similarity clusters than controls produced. Given that the donors had alopecia, their immune response may differ from that seen in healthy people.

Time point meaning: patch test 2, 6 weeks after DPC sensitization. This sample's treatment: therapeutic diphenylcyclopropenone sensitization with weekly scalp DPC. Via MiXCR, TCRdb re-called the RACE reads, giving one row per CDR3 protein. Seen here are some 350,000 distinct CDR3 sequences, around 6% observed once, and the top ten hold around 5.8%. This chain links TRBV29-1 with TRBJ2-5, with D possibly being TRBD2 (5 bases). The clonotype was recovered from a woman aged 18-30 years with alopecia areata. Some clones in this sample may be carry-over from other donors' samples. Sequences were derived from whole blood, sampled in connection with sensitization to the hapten diphenylcyclopropenone (DPC). The CDR3 is CSVERGLGVETQYF. The CDR3 coding sequence is TGCAGCGTTGAAAGAGGGCTCGGGGTAGAGACCCAGTACTTC.